Listed here are 25 T cell receptor beta chains from one sample, sequenced in a study of CD8+CD57+ T cells in acquired aplastic anemia. Genomic DNA constituted the template upon which TCR beta VDJ and CDR3 profiling was performed. One entry per CDR3 protein, called by TCRdb with MiXCR from the reads. The sample contains fewer than 250,000 distinct CDR3 sequences, 45% to 50% of which appear only once. Patients picked for sequencing had shown CD8+CD57+ cell expansion detected by flow cytometry. Sequences were obtained from sorted CD4+, CD8+, or CD8+CD57+ T cells (not recorded which) from PBMCs. These receptor sequences come from a human donor with aplastic anemia.

This clonotype was counted many times. The gene calls are TRBV20-1 and TRBJ2-7, with D perhaps matching TRBD1 (7 bases). Germline CDR1 is DFQATT and CDR2 is SNEGSKA (reference sequence). CDR3 length: 17 residues. The V and J ends lost 0 bases and 4 bases respectively, with 22 bases between them. The CDR3, as DNA: TGCAGTGCTAGAGACGGAGGCGGGGACAGTGCATTGTACGAGCAGTACTTC. It specifies CSARDGGGDSALYEQYF.

This rearrangement joins TRBV29-1 to TRBJ1-1; D unresolved. The CDR3 is 12 amino acids. The V and J ends lost 6 bases and 8 bases respectively, with 16 bases between them. In germline, CDR1 is SQVTM, CDR2 ANQGSEA. This chain's CDR3 is CSVASNGREAFF. The CDR3 DNA follows: TGCAGCGTGGCGTCTAATGGTAGAGAAGCTTTCTTT.

To note about this clonotype: A much larger clone differs by one base, so this may be a read error. The V call is TRBV6-5, the J call TRBJ1-1; D is unclear. The V gene's germline CDR1 is MNHEY and CDR2 SVGAGI. CDR3 length equals 12 residues. The CDR3 region has the DNA TGTGCCAGCAGTTACGGGCAGAATGAAACTTTCTTT. Protein: CASSYGQNETFF.

The V and J genes are TRBV5-4 and TRBJ1-1; D possibly corresponds to TRBD1 (5 bases). Germline CDR1 SGHNT, CDR2 YYREEE (reference sequence). Between the trimmed V and J ends, which lost 3 bases and 6 bases, there was a span of 18 bases. CDR3 length: 15 amino acids. The CDR3 loop is CASSWTGGYYAEAFF. DNA for the CDR3: TGTGCCAGCAGCTGGACGGGGGGGTACTACGCTGAAGCTTTCTTT.

The DNA of the CDR3 is TGCAGTGCTAGAGACGGGGACGGGGGCACAGATACGCAGTATTTT. This gives the protein CSARDGDGGTDTQYF. The chain links TRBV20-1 to TRBJ2-3, with D perhaps being TRBD1 or TRBD2 (5 bases each). The length of the CDR3 is 15 residues. CDR1 and CDR2 from the germline V gene are DFQATT and SNEGSKA (reference sequence). V lost 0 bases, J lost 1 base, and 11 bases lay in between.

V is TRBV6-6 and J is TRBJ2-5; D gene uncertain. Germline V gene sequence: CDR1 MNHNY, CDR2 SVGAGI (reference sequence). With 0 bases removed from V and 4 bases from J, the gap between germline ends came to 3 bases. The CDR3 consists of 12 residues. DNA for the CDR3: TGTGCCAGCAGTTACTCGACAGAGACCCAGTACTTC. Residues: CASSYSTETQYF.

The count of this clonotype is one. This rearrangement joins TRBV4-2 to TRBJ1-5; TRBD1 is a possible D gene (5 bases). CDR3 length: 15 amino acids. Trimming shortened V by 0 bases and J by 5 bases, and 11 bases separated the two germline ends. Looked up from germline, CDR1 is LGHNA and CDR2 is YNFKEQ. CDR3 DNA: TGTGCCAGCAGCCAAGATTTGGCAGGGTATCAGCCCCAGCATTTT. Its translation is CASSQDLAGYQPQHF.

This chain uses TRBV7-8 with TRBJ1-3, with a possible D match to TRBD1 (6 bases). CDR3 length equals 15 residues. CDR1 is SGHVS, CDR2 FQNEAQ, per germline. V was cut by 1 base and J by 3 bases, with 10 bases left in between. DNA for the CDR3: TGTGCCAGCAGCTTAGAACAGGGTAGTGGAAACACCATATATTTT. Its protein product is CASSLEQGSGNTIYF.

This clonotype has just one count. The chain combines TRBV11-1 with TRBJ1-6; 9 bases align to TRBD1. Germline V gene data show CDR1 as SGHAT and CDR2 as FQDESV (reference sequence). V lost 5 bases, J lost 6 bases, and 11 bases stayed unmatched. CDR3 length: 17 residues. The CDR3 spells CASSEAPGQGGNSPLHF. CDR3 coding DNA: TGTGCCAGCAGCGAGGCCCCGGGACAGGGAGGTAATTCACCCCTCCACTTT.

This clonotype was recorded many times. This chain connects TRBV7-9 to TRBJ2-7; maybe TRBD1 (6 bases). Looked up from germline, CDR1 is SEHNR and CDR2 is FQNEAQ (reference sequence). The CDR3 runs 16 residues. The germline V and J ends were trimmed by 0 bases and 0 bases, with 12 bases remaining between them. The CDR3 region has the DNA TGTGCCAGCAGCTTAGCGGGGACACCGAACTCCTACGAGCAGTACTTC. As protein: CASSLAGTPNSYEQYF.

Notes on this clonotype: A much larger clone differs by one base, so this may be a read error. This is likely a read error, given that the CDR3 carries no conserved phenylalanine or tryptophan at its end. This sequence joins TRBV24-1 and TRBJ2-1, with 7 bases fitting TRBD2. The CDR3 has 14 amino acids. The germline gives CDR1 KGHDR, CDR2 SFDVKD. J lost 8 bases, V lost 11 bases, and 14 bases had no gene match. The DNA for the CDR3 is TGTGCCAGCAGCGTAGGGGCGGGAGCTGATGAGCAGTTCCTC. Translated: CASSVGAGADEQFL.

This clonotype was counted ten times or more. The rearrangement uses TRBV7-9 and TRBJ2-1, with D possibly called TRBD1 or TRBD2 (5 bases each). The length of the CDR3 is 14 residues. Trimming stripped 2 bases from V and 7 bases from J, with 12 bases between. CDR1 SEHNR and CDR2 FQNEAQ come from the germline V gene (reference sequence). This CDR3 is CASSLLEGLNEQFF. The CDR3 DNA follows: TGTGCCAGCAGCTTACTTGAGGGGTTAAATGAGCAGTTCTTC.

To note about this clonotype: It may be a read error: a sequence one base away is much more abundant. J is TRBJ2-7 and V is TRBV20-1; D uncertain. Germline V gene lookup returns CDR1 DFQATT and CDR2 SNEGSKA (reference sequence). CDR3 length: 15 residues. Trimming took off 2 bases at V and 7 bases at J, with 21 bases between the two ends. The CDR3 sequence is CSARPFASTYNEQYF. The DNA of the CDR3 is TGCAGTGCTAGACCCTTCGCAAGTACTTACAATGAGCAGTACTTC.

This chain joins TRBV11-2 and TRBJ2-2; D is perhaps TRBD1 (6 bases). Germline V CDR1 and CDR2: SGHAT, FQNNGV. The CDR3 loop spans 17 amino acids. V gave up 5 bases and J gave up 5 bases, with 21 bases separating them. The chain's CDR3 is CASSPTLGAGETGELFF. The CDR3 DNA follows: TGTGCCAGCAGCCCCACCCTCGGGGCAGGGGAAACCGGGGAGCTGTTTTTT.

CDR3 sequence (DNA): TGTGCCAGCAGTTTGGGAGGCGGGTCCTACTCAAAAGCTTTCTTT. Translating gives CASSLGGGSYSKAFF. The chain recombines TRBV12-3 or TRBV12-4 with TRBJ1-1; D not resolved. Between the trimmed V and J ends, which lost 3 bases and 9 bases, there was a span of 20 bases. CDR3 length: 15 amino acids.

The J gene is TRBJ1-1, the V gene TRBV20-1; 7 bases are shared with TRBD1. CDR1 and CDR2 (germline): DFQATT, SNEGSKA (reference sequence). After removal of 2 bases from V and 7 bases from J, the junction contained 10 bases not matched to a gene. CDR3 length: 14 amino acids. CDR3 loop: CSARPWDRSHEAFF. CDR3 DNA: TGCAGTGCTAGACCGTGGGACAGATCCCATGAAGCTTTCTTT.

The V and J genes are TRBV2 and TRBJ1-3, with a possible D match to TRBD1 (5 bases). V lost 2 bases and J 5 bases, leaving 16 bases between the germline ends. Per germline, CDR1 SNHLY and CDR2 FYNNEI. The CDR3 loop spans 16 amino acids. Written as DNA, the CDR3 is TGTGCCAGCAGTGAACTGGGACCAAAAAACAGAAACACCATATATTTT. It is translated as CASSELGPKNRNTIYF.

Note on this clonotype: An end of the junction does not agree with germline; a read error may underlie this. V and J are TRBV7-2 and TRBJ2-3, with a possible D match to TRBD1 (6 bases). The CDR3 covers 15 residues. The germline CDR1 and CDR2 sequences are SGHTA and FQGNSA. The CDR3 sequence: CASSFSTTGRDTQYF. The CDR3 DNA is TGTGCCAGCAGCTTCTCGACGACAGGCCGGGATACGCAGTACTTT.

The rearrangement uses TRBV15 and TRBJ2-6; possible D gene TRBD2, 6 bases. This CDR3 is 15 amino acids long. V lost 8 bases and J lost 3, with 14 bases in between. In germline, CDR1 is LNHNV, CDR2 YYDKDF (reference sequence). CDR3: CATAGGGDGANVLTF. As DNA, the CDR3 is TGTGCCACCGCCGGCGGAGGGGATGGGGCCAACGTCCTGACTTTC.

This rearrangement joins TRBV7-8 to TRBJ2-7; 11 nucleotides align to TRBD2. Germline V gene data show CDR1 as SGHVS and CDR2 as FQNEAQ. The J segment lost 3 bases and the V segment lost 5 bases, leaving 6 bases of the junction unmatched. The CDR3 extends over 15 amino acids. The CDR3 DNA reads as TGTGCCAGCAGCCCACCCGGACTAGCGGGCTACGAGCAGTACTTC. This gives the protein CASSPPGLAGYEQYF.

This clonotype was detected ten times or more. This chain uses TRBV2 with TRBJ1-1; TRBD1 matches at 9 bases. The V and J ends lost 10 bases and 7 bases, in that order; junction bases with no gene match: 7. Germline V CDR1 and CDR2: SNHLY, FYNNEI. CDR3 length: 12 residues. The CDR3, as DNA: TGTGCCACACAGGGGGCTTTGGATGAAGCTTTCTTT. This translates into CATQGALDEAFF.

The V gene is TRBV7-6, the J gene TRBJ2-1; 7 positions agree with TRBD2. With 4 bases clipped from V and 3 bases from J, the junction kept 6 bases outside the gene matches. Germline CDR1 and CDR2: SGHVS and FNYEAQ. CDR3 length: 15 residues. CDR3 nucleotide sequence: TGTGCCAGCAGCTCCTCCGGGACTAACTACAATGAGCAGTTCTTC. This translates into CASSSSGTNYNEQFF.

This clonotype appeared a few times. The chain couples TRBV15 to TRBJ2-6; D possibly corresponds to TRBD2 (7 bases). Germline-derived CDR1 and CDR2 are LNHNV and YYDKDF (reference sequence). The germline V and J ends were trimmed by 8 bases and 1 base, with 18 bases remaining between them. This CDR3 region has 17 residues. CDR3 protein: CATAGGGRWSGANVLTF. The CDR3 region has the DNA TGTGCCACCGCCGGGGGCGGGAGATGGTCTGGGGCCAACGTCCTGACTTTC.

This chain links TRBV25-1 with TRBJ1-6, with 7 bases matching TRBD1. V trimming: 2 bases; J trimming: 7 bases; junction bases outside the gene matches: 5. The CDR3 totals 15 residues. Germline V lookup: CDR1 MGHDK, CDR2 SYGVNS. DNA of the CDR3: TGTGCCAGCAGTGAACAGGACAGGCTAAATTCACCCCTCCACTTT. Amino acid sequence: CASSEQDRLNSPLHF. The full variable domain, its missing parts supplied by reference TRBV25-1 and TRBJ1-6, is EADIYQTPRYLVIGTGKKITLECSQTMGHDKMYWYQQDPGMELHLIHYSYGVNSTEKGDLSSESTVSRIRTEHFPLTLESARPSHTSQYLCASSEQDRLNSPLHFGNGTRLTVT.

The chain links TRBV2 to TRBJ2-1; 7 bases are a match to TRBD2. The CDR3 is 17 amino acids. In germline, CDR1 is SNHLY, CDR2 FYNNEI. V was clipped by 3 bases and J by 4 bases; unmatched bases: 12. CDR3 nucleotide sequence: TGTGCCAGCAGTGACCCCGGAAGAGCGGGGCGATACAATGAGCAGTTCTTC. Translating it yields CASSDPGRAGRYNEQFF. Full variable domain (missing parts from reference TRBV2 and TRBJ2-1): EPEVTQTPSHQVTQMGQEVILRCVPISNHLYFYWYRQILGQKVEFLVSFYNNEISEKSEIFDDQFSVERPDGSNFTLKIRSTKLEDSAMYFCASSDPGRAGRYNEQFFGPGTRLTVL.